The 20 T cell receptor beta chains reported below all come from one sample, sequenced in a study of immune heterogeneity within non-small cell lung tumors. TCR beta CDR3 was amplified by multiplex PCR, first round approximately 10 cycles, 32 V and 13 J primers. TCRdb ran MiXCR on the multiplex PCR reads and lists one entry per CDR3 protein. The sample shows about 11,000 distinct CDR3 sequences, about 25% of them seen only once. TCRs were amplified from about 620 ng gDNA of bulk tumor per sample. Biopsy collection occurred during surgery, with several far-apart biopsies per primary tumor. Curative surgical treatment was performed in patients who had newly diagnosed, untreated non-small cell lung cancer. The material sequenced was lung tumor tissue. These receptors came from a man over 45 with non-small cell lung cancer.

This clonotype was found many times. The chain employs TRBV28 and TRBJ2-7; D perhaps matches TRBD1 (5 bases). Germline CDR1 reads MDHEN; CDR2 reads SYDVKM. Trimming removed 10 bases from V and 1 base from J, with 14 bases in between. The CDR3 runs to 13 residues. CDR3 bases: TGTGCCACCCTAAGCCAGGGATCCTACGAGCAGTACTTC. Amino acids: CATLSQGSYEQYF.

The gene calls are TRBV5-4 and TRBJ2-1; D is perhaps TRBD2 (5 bases). CDR3 size: 12 residues. CDR1 and CDR2 from the germline V gene are SGHNT and YYREEE (reference sequence). Trimming shortened V by 4 bases and J by 6 bases, and 8 bases separated the two germline ends. This CDR3 reads CASSLRVNEQFF. For the CDR3, the DNA is TGTGCCAGCAGCCTGAGGGTCAATGAGCAGTTCTTC.

The chain has TRBV18 and TRBJ1-4; D may be TRBD1 (5 bases). Germline CDR1 is KGHSH and CDR2 is LQKENI. This CDR3 is 14 amino acids long. Between the trimmed V and J ends, which lost 5 bases and 6 bases, there was a span of 13 bases. This CDR3 reads CASSTEGRHEKLFF. CDR3 in DNA: TGTGCCAGCTCAACAGAGGGGAGGCATGAAAAACTGTTTTTT.

There are many counts of this clonotype. The rearrangement links TRBV18 to TRBJ1-4; TRBD1 matches 8 bases. This CDR3 region has 14 residues. Germline assignment: CDR1 KGHSH and CDR2 LQKENI. Unmatched junction bases numbered 1, after V lost 3 bases and J lost 4 bases. The CDR3 region has the DNA TGTGCCAGCTCACCTGGACAGGGTAATGAAAAACTGTTTTTT. Its translation: CASSPGQGNEKLFF.

This clonotype was counted many times. The chain joins TRBV3-1 to TRBJ1-1, with D hard to call. The CDR3 consists of 11 residues. Germline CDR1 reads LGHDT; CDR2 reads YNNKEL (reference sequence). The V end lost 4 bases, the J end lost 8 bases, and 8 bases lay between the germline ends. Written as DNA, the CDR3 is TGTGCCAGCAGCCTAGGAATAGAAGCTTTCTTT. Translating it yields CASSLGIEAFF.

In this sample, this clonotype is medium-sized (0.01 to 0.1%). The chain joins TRBV27 to TRBJ1-2; TRBD1 matches at 9 bases. The germline gives CDR1 MNHEY, CDR2 SMNVEV (reference sequence). The length of the CDR3 is 14 residues. Trimming removed 2 bases from V and 7 bases from J; junction bases left unmatched: 5. The CDR3 protein is CASSLGTGLGGYTF. Written as DNA, the CDR3 is TGTGCCAGCAGTTTAGGGACAGGGTTGGGTGGCTACACCTTC.

There are many counts of this clonotype. V is TRBV9 and J is TRBJ2-3, with D possibly being TRBD1 (6 bases). Germline V gene sequence: CDR1 SGDLS, CDR2 YYNGEE. V was clipped by 1 base and J by 5 bases, with 14 bases between them. The CDR3 length is 15 residues. The CDR3 loop reads CASSVQGRRGDTQYF. The CDR3 DNA is TGTGCCAGCAGCGTACAGGGGCGTCGTGGAGATACGCAGTATTTT.

This clonotype counts as medium-sized. This chain uses TRBV20-1 with TRBJ1-6; tentatively, D is TRBD1 (6 bases). This CDR3 is 17 amino acids long. Germline CDR1 is DFQATT and CDR2 is SNEGSKA (reference sequence). With 0 bases removed from V and 9 bases from J, the gap between germline ends came to 21 bases. The CDR3 bases are TGCAGTGCTAGAGATGGAGATCTCGGTAGGGGGACTTCACCCCTCCACTTT. It specifies CSARDGDLGRGTSPLHF.

In this sample, this clonotype is medium-sized. The chain uses TRBV19 and TRBJ2-7, with 13 bases matching TRBD2. The V segment lost 2 bases and the J segment 2 bases; nucleotides outside the gene matches: 0. This CDR3 is built from 15 residues. CDR1 and CDR2 from the germline V gene are LNHDA and SQIVND (reference sequence). As DNA, the CDR3 is TGTGCCAGTAGTATAACTAGCGGGGGGGCCTACGAGCAGTACTTC. It yields the protein CASSITSGGAYEQYF.

Details on this clonotype: A much larger clone differs from this one at a single base, so this may be a read error. Because the CDR3 is missing its conserved closing phenylalanine or tryptophan, this is likely a read error. The V call is TRBV6-5, the J call TRBJ1-2, with TRBD1 as a possible D gene (5 bases). This CDR3 comprises 13 residues. In germline, CDR1 is MNHEY, CDR2 SVGAGI. V was pared by 2 bases and J by 7 bases, with 11 bases between. The CDR3 region has the DNA TGTGCCAGCAGTTACCACCTGGGGGGTGGCTACACCTTA. As protein: CASSYHLGGGYTL.

This clonotype is classed as medium-sized. The CDR3 spells CASTPGVLGVTDTQYF. The CDR3 region has the DNA TGTGCCAGCACCCCAGGGGTGCTAGGGGTCACAGATACGCAGTATTTT. The chain combines TRBV6-1 with TRBJ2-3; tentatively, D is TRBD1 (6 bases). Germline CDR1 reads MNHNS; CDR2 reads SASEGT. This CDR3 has 16 amino acids. Trimming stripped 7 bases from V and 2 bases from J, with 19 bases between.

This clonotype was recorded a few times. DNA for the CDR3: TGCGCCAGCAGCCTAGGGACTAACCAAGAGACCCAGTACTTC. Protein sequence: CASSLGTNQETQYF. The gene calls are TRBV4-1 and TRBJ2-5; TRBD2 matches at 7 bases. Germline trimming cut 4 bases from V and 0 bases from J; bases unmatched to any gene: 2. Germline V gene lookup returns CDR1 MGHRA and CDR2 YSYEKL. This CDR3 is built from 14 residues.

The chain has TRBV5-5 and TRBJ2-3; 8 bases map to TRBD2. The CDR3 loop spans 14 amino acids. V gave up 1 base and J gave up 9 bases; unmatched junction bases: 7. CDR1 and CDR2 (germline): SGHKS, YYEKEE (reference sequence). Here the CDR3 DNA reads TGTGCCAGCAGCTTGAGGATGCGGGAGGACACGCAGTATTTT. Translation: CASSLRMREDTQYF.

For this clonotype: This may be a read error, as it is one base from a much larger clone. V is TRBV6-1 and J is TRBJ1-6; a weak D match, TRBD1 (5 bases). Germline loops: CDR1 MNHNS, CDR2 SASEGT. This CDR3 spans 13 amino acids. The DNA of the CDR3 is TGTGCCAGCAGTGGTTGGGACGACTCACCCATCCACTTT. This sequence encodes CASSGWDDSPIHF.

A few counts support this clonotype. Possible read error: a much larger clone is one base away. The chain employs TRBV7-3 and TRBJ2-3; no definite D call. This CDR3 has 15 amino acids. Trimming stripped 4 bases from V and 4 bases from J, with 15 bases between. Germline V gene lookup returns CDR1 SGHTA and CDR2 FQGTGA. The CDR3, as DNA: TGTGCCAGCAGCTACTTCGGCTGGCAATCAGATACGCAGTATTTT. Translation gives CASSYFGWQSDTQYF.

By sample fraction, this clonotype is medium-sized. The chain uses TRBV30 and TRBJ2-6; a weak D match, TRBD1 (5 bases). Germline V gene lookup returns CDR1 GTSNPN and CDR2 SVGIG (reference sequence). Trimming pared 0 bases from V and 2 bases from J, leaving 8 bases between. The CDR3 runs to 15 residues. CDR3 nucleotides: TGTGCCTGGAGTGTACAAGGGGCTGGGGCCAACGTCCTGACTTTC. Its protein product is CAWSVQGAGANVLTF.

This clonotype showed up many times. V is TRBV7-9 and J is TRBJ2-3; D ambiguous. The CDR3 is made up of 16 amino acids. Trimming took 5 bases from V and 0 from J, leaving 15 bases between them. Germline V CDR1 and CDR2: SEHNR, FQNEAQ (reference sequence). The CDR3 is CASSAWTGTSTDTQYF. The CDR3 nucleotides read TGTGCCAGCAGCGCCTGGACCGGTACTAGCACAGATACGCAGTATTTT.

This clonotype was seen many times. The chain has TRBV24-1 and TRBJ1-2; 8 positions match TRBD1. The junction had 13 bases not matched to a gene; V was cut back by 2 bases and J by 6 bases. CDR1 is KGHDR and CDR2 is SFDVKD in the germline V gene. The CDR3 extends over 17 amino acids. CDR3 in amino acids: CATSDSPGQESVDGYTF. The CDR3 DNA reads TGTGCCACCAGTGATTCACCGGGACAGGAGTCGGTCGATGGCTACACCTTC.

This clonotype was picked up a small number of times. The V and J genes are TRBV19 and TRBJ1-5; D is perhaps TRBD1 (6 bases). The germline V gene has CDR1 LNHDA and CDR2 SQIVND (reference sequence). Deletions cut 4 bases from V and 3 bases from J, with 16 bases between. This CDR3 is 16 amino acids long. This CDR3 is CASSTTTQGINQPQHF. The CDR3, as DNA: TGTGCCAGTAGTACCACGACCCAGGGGATCAATCAGCCCCAGCATTTT.

This clonotype rates as medium-sized. The gene calls are TRBV5-5 and TRBJ2-7, with D unresolved. V lost 0 bases to trimming and J lost 1 base, with 5 bases between them. CDR1 is SGHKS, CDR2 YYEKEE, per germline (reference sequence). The CDR3 has 13 residues. The CDR3 sequence is CASSLVQSYEQYF. The CDR3 DNA sequence: TGTGCCAGCAGCTTGGTACAGTCCTACGAGCAGTACTTC.